This T cell receptor (beta chain) emerged from a study of regulatory T cells in long-lasting Graves disease. Background on the study: Persistent cases took antithyroid drugs over 5 years and stayed TSH receptor antibody positive.

This sample's time point: persistent/refractory GD, antithyroid drugs over 5 years with positive TRAb. RNA from PBMCs was the source of the TCR library. The TCR beta library used iRepertoire HTBI primers with Arm-PCR amplification of CDR3. TCRdb re-derived calls from the multiplex PCR reads in MiXCR, one entry per CDR3 protein. The repertoire holds about 660,000 distinct CDR3 sequences, 30% seen once, with about two fifths in the top ten. Concerning this clonotype: Antigen: not known.

The CDR3 contains 14 residues. V was shortened by 5 bases and J by 6 bases, with 17 bases between the two germline ends. Germline values: CDR1 SGHAT, CDR2 FQNNGV. Study-wide points: Persistent disease favored TRBV28, TRBJ1-2 and TRBJ2-5.

This sample comprised peripheral blood mononuclear cells (PBMCs), obtained when the disease was refractory, from a patient treated with antithyroid drugs. The chain recombines TRBV11-2 with TRBJ2-7; the D gene is possibly TRBD2 (6 bases). This clonotype was sampled from a female donor with Graves disease. CDR3 DNA: TGTGCCAGCAGCCCCGGAGGGGCACTCCTCGAGCAGTACTTC. Translated: CASSPGGALLEQYF.